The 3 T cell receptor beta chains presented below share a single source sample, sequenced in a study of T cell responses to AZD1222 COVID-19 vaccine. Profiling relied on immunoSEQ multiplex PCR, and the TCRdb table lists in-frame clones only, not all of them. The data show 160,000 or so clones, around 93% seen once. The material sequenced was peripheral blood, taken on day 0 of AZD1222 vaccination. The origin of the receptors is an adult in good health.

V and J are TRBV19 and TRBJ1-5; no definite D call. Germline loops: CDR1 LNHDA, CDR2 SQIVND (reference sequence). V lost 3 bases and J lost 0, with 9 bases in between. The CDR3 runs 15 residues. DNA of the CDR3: TGTGCCAGTAGTATTGGAGAATATAGCAATCAGCCCCAGCATTTT. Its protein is CASSIGEYSNQPQHF.

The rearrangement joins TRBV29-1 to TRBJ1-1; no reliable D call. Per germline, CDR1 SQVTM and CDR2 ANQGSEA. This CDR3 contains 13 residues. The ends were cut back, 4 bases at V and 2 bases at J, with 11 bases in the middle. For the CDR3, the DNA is TGCAGCGTTGCGAGAGTCTTAAACACTGAAGCTTTCTTT. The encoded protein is CSVARVLNTEAFF.

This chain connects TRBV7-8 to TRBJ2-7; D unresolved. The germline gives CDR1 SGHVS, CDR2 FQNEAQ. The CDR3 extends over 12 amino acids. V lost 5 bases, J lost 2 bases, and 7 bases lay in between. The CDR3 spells CASSQGPYEQYF. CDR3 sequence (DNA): TGTGCCAGCAGCCAAGGACCCTACGAGCAGTACTTC.